Listed below are T cell receptor beta chains from one sample, sequenced in a study of CD8 T cells in ankylosing spondylitis. In TCRdb, the 5' RACE reads were re-called with MiXCR into one record per CDR3 protein. The data hold about 250,000 distinct CDR3 sequences, with roughly a tenth observed a single time. Input material: blood, either unsorted or a sorted T cell fraction (not recorded which). The receptors were gathered from a male donor with ankylosing spondylitis or in good health (not recorded which). CDR3s include the opening cysteine and the closing phenylalanine or tryptophan. The D gene is left open where the match is weak. Where a row states a size, it is once, few, many or the class of an expanded clone; other rows omit it.

D: NA
J: TRBJ2-7
V: TRBV2
size: many
CDR3: CASSAGMDHEQYF
DNA: TGTGCCAGCAGTGCAGGCATGGACCACGAGCAGTACTTC

D: NA
J: TRBJ1-6
V: TRBV25-1
size: many
CDR3: CASSDPDLRNSPLHF
DNA: TGTGCCAGCAGTGACCCAGACCTTAGGAATTCACCCCTCCACTTT

D: NA
J: TRBJ2-7
V: TRBV28
size: many
CDR3: CASARGTSEQYF
DNA: TGTGCCAGCGCACGGGGAACTAGCGAGCAGTACTTC

D: TRBD2
J: TRBJ2-1
V: TRBV4-2
size: many
CDR3: CASSQGLAGPLLSSYNEQFF
DNA: TGTGCCAGCAGCCAAGGACTAGCGGGTCCGCTATTGAGCTCCTACAATGAGCAGTTCTTC

D: TRBD1
J: TRBJ1-2
V: TRBV5-1
size: few
CDR3: CASSLSGQGAPGYTF
DNA: TGCGCCAGCAGCTTGTCTGGGCAGGGGGCTCCGGGCTACACCTTC

D: NA
J: TRBJ2-1
V: TRBV20-1
size: NA
CDR3: CSAQTTSYNEQFF
DNA: TGCAGTGCCCAGACTACTTCCTACAATGAGCAGTTCTTC

D: NA
J: TRBJ2-1
V: TRBV29-1
size: many
CDR3: CSVLGGRSYNEQFF
DNA: TGCAGCGTTCTGGGGGGTAGATCCTACAATGAGCAGTTCTTC

D: NA
J: TRBJ2-7
V: TRBV20-1
size: many
CDR3: CSARDSARTYEQYF
DNA: TGCAGTGCTAGAGATTCGGCCCGTACCTACGAGCAGTACTTC

D: NA
J: TRBJ2-2
V: TRBV6-1
size: once
CDR3: CASRTPGTGRTGELFF
DNA: TGTGCCAGCCGAACCCCGGGAACAGGGCGAACCGGGGAGCTGTTTTTT

D: TRBD1
J: TRBJ2-7
V: TRBV10-3
size: many
CDR3: CAISLGGQGLSYEQYF
DNA: TGTGCCATCAGTTTAGGGGGACAGGGGCTATCCTACGAGCAGTACTTC

D: NA
J: TRBJ2-1
V: TRBV5-1
size: many
CDR3: CASSSQHGFNEQFF
DNA: TGCGCCAGCAGCTCCCAACACGGATTCAATGAGCAGTTCTTC

D: TRBD1
J: TRBJ2-1
V: TRBV11-2
size: many
CDR3: CASSPDRGSGEQFF
DNA: TGTGCCAGCAGCCCTGACAGGGGTTCGGGTGAGCAGTTCTTC

D: TRBD2
J: TRBJ2-5
V: TRBV11-2
size: many
CDR3: CASSLAGLVQETQYF
DNA: TGTGCCAGCAGCTTAGCCGGACTAGTCCAAGAGACCCAGTACTTC

D: NA
J: TRBJ2-3
V: TRBV29-1
size: many
CDR3: CSSSSVEDTQYF
DNA: TGCAGCTCCTCGAGTGTCGAAGATACGCAGTATTTT

D: NA
J: TRBJ2-4
V: TRBV11-1
size: NA
CDR3: CASSFGPLRSGSENIQYF
DNA: TGTGCCAGCAGCTTCGGACCGTTGAGGAGTGGTAGTGAAAACATTCAGTACTTC

D: NA
J: TRBJ2-2
V: TRBV20-1
size: NA
CDR3: CSATRGINSGELFF
DNA: TGCAGTGCTACCCGAGGTATTAACTCCGGGGAGCTGTTTTTT

D: TRBD1
J: TRBJ1-5
V: TRBV20-1
size: many
CDR3: CSAREGQGANQPQHF
DNA: TGCAGTGCTAGAGAGGGACAGGGGGCCAATCAGCCCCAGCATTTT

D: TRBD2
J: TRBJ2-1
V: TRBV4-1
size: many
CDR3: CASSSPGLAREFF
DNA: TGCGCCAGCAGCTCGCCGGGACTAGCCAGGGAGTTCTTC

D: TRBD1
J: TRBJ2-4
V: TRBV25-1
size: many
CDR3: CASSEGDRAGVNIQYF
DNA: TGTGCCAGCAGCGAGGGGGACAGGGCTGGGGTAAACATTCAGTACTTC

D: NA
J: TRBJ1-1
V: TRBV20-1
size: NA
CDR3: CSASRAGRTEAFF
DNA: TGCAGTGCTAGCCGTGCAGGGAGAACTGAAGCTTTCTTT

D: NA
J: TRBJ1-1
V: TRBV30
size: many
CDR3: CAWSRDTEAFF
DNA: TGTGCCTGGAGCAGGGACACTGAAGCTTTCTTT

D: NA
J: TRBJ1-5
V: TRBV12-3/TRBV12-4
size: many
CDR3: CASTPERGGNQPQHF
DNA: TGTGCCAGCACCCCCGAGAGGGGTGGCAATCAGCCCCAGCATTTT

D: NA
J: TRBJ1-6
V: TRBV5-5
size: many
CDR3: CASSLSPHSPLHF
DNA: TGTGCCAGCAGCCTCAGTCCCCATTCACCCCTCCACTTT

D: TRBD1
J: TRBJ2-7
V: TRBV12-3/TRBV12-4
size: NA
CDR3: CASRALEGARNEQYF
DNA: TGTGCCAGCAGGGCGTTAGAGGGGGCGAGGAACGAGCAGTACTTC

D: NA
J: TRBJ1-3
V: TRBV30
size: few
CDR3: CAWSDRGSGNTIYF
DNA: TGTGCCTGGAGTGACCGGGGCTCTGGAAACACCATATATTTT

D: NA
J: TRBJ2-5
V: TRBV7-2
size: many
CDR3: CASSLGDSRETQYF
DNA: TGTGCCAGCAGCTTAGGTGATAGCCGCGAGACCCAGTACTTC

D: NA
J: TRBJ2-3
V: TRBV27
size: many
CDR3: CASSFGTTTDTQYF
DNA: TGTGCCAGCAGTTTCGGTACTACCACAGATACGCAGTATTTT

D: TRBD2
J: TRBJ2-3
V: TRBV10-3
size: few
CDR3: CAISELVAGGTDTQYF
DNA: TGTGCCATCAGTGAGCTAGTAGCGGGAGGGACAGATACGCAGTATTTT

D: NA
J: TRBJ1-1
V: TRBV6-4
size: many
CDR3: CASTGQEAFF
DNA: TGTGCCAGCACCGGACAGGAAGCTTTCTTT

D: NA
J: TRBJ2-1
V: TRBV11-2
size: many
CDR3: CASSLDLGGYNEQFF
DNA: TGTGCCAGCAGCTTAGATCTCGGTGGCTACAATGAGCAGTTCTTC

D: NA
J: TRBJ1-1
V: TRBV7-9
size: many
CDR3: CASRGTEAFF
DNA: TGTGCCAGCCGCGGTACTGAAGCTTTCTTT

D: NA
J: TRBJ2-1
V: TRBV11-2
size: many
CDR3: CASSLDGADNEQFF
DNA: TGTGCCAGCAGCTTAGATGGCGCAGACAATGAGCAGTTCTTC

D: NA
J: TRBJ2-5
V: TRBV11-2
size: many
CDR3: CASSLELAQETQYF
DNA: TGTGCCAGCAGCTTAGAGCTAGCGCAAGAGACCCAGTACTTC

D: TRBD1
J: TRBJ2-3
V: TRBV5-1
size: many
CDR3: CASSFGQVTDTQYF
DNA: TGCGCCAGCAGCTTCGGACAGGTAACAGATACGCAGTATTTT

D: NA
J: TRBJ2-3
V: TRBV7-8
size: many
CDR3: CASSQMGGSTDTQYF
DNA: TGTGCCAGCAGCCAGATGGGCGGAAGCACAGATACGCAGTATTTT

D: TRBD2
J: TRBJ2-1
V: TRBV10-3
size: many
CDR3: CATGSVGGGTYNEQFF
DNA: TGTGCCACGGGGTCTGTCGGGGGGGGGACCTACAATGAGCAGTTCTTC

D: NA
J: TRBJ1-2
V: TRBV5-1
size: many
CDR3: CASSPGQAIYGYTF
DNA: TGCGCCAGCAGCCCGGGACAAGCGATCTATGGCTACACCTTC

D: NA
J: TRBJ2-7
V: TRBV10-3
size: NA
CDR3: CAISVSATSYEQYF
DNA: TGTGCCATCAGTGTTTCGGCCACTTCGTACGAGCAGTACTTC

D: NA
J: TRBJ2-7
V: TRBV10-3
size: few
CDR3: CAISETVRYEQYF
DNA: TGTGCCATCAGTGAGACAGTCCGCTACGAGCAGTACTTC

D: NA
J: TRBJ2-2
V: TRBV21-1
size: many
CDR3: CASSDLAGGNTGELFF
DNA: TGTGCCAGCAGCGACCTAGCGGGAGGGAACACCGGGGAGCTGTTTTTT